This passage covers 23 T cell receptor beta chains from one sample sequenced in a study of T cell repertoires in cytomegalovirus infection. TCRdb ran MiXCR on the reads and lists one entry per CDR3 protein. The sample has some 800,000 distinct CDR3 sequences; around a third are singletons. For these TCRs, the target antigens are not known. The sample was cultured CD8+ T cells from PBMCs, taken from culture after CMV antigen stimulation. The receptors stem from a human donor in good health (CMV status not recorded). Some clones in this sample may be carry-over from other donors' samples.

This clonotype has a handful of counts. V is TRBV7-9 and J is TRBJ2-7, with TRBD1 identical over 8 bases. V lost 5 bases to trimming and J lost 3 bases; unmatched junction nucleotides: 6. Germline CDR1 SEHNR, CDR2 FQNEAQ (reference sequence). The CDR3 runs 14 residues. The CDR3 DNA sequence: TGTGCCAGCAGCAACCCCGGGACAGGCTACGAGCAGTACTTC. Amino acids: CASSNPGTGYEQYF.

Worth noting for this clonotype: An end of the junction differs from the germline gene, which may be a read error. The chain combines TRBV27 with TRBJ2-1, with D possibly matching TRBD1 (6 bases). The CDR3 is 15 amino acids. CDR1 is MNHEY, CDR2 SMNVEV, per germline (reference sequence). The CDR3 spells CVSSRGTKPYNEQFF. CDR3 DNA sequence: TGTGTCAGCAGTCGAGGGACAAAACCTTACAATGAGCAGTTCTTC.

This clonotype has only a few counts. V is TRBV5-4 and J is TRBJ1-3; TRBD1 might be the D (6 bases). In germline, CDR1 is SGHNT, CDR2 YYREEE (reference sequence). V lost 3 bases and J 4 bases, leaving 20 bases between the germline ends. The CDR3 covers 17 residues. CDR3 bases: TGTGCCAGCAGCTATTCGGACAGTTTCATAGCGGGAAACACCATATATTTT. It encodes CASSYSDSFIAGNTIYF.

This clonotype was detected only a few times. This chain connects TRBV5-1 to TRBJ1-1; 7 bases line up with TRBD1. Germline CDR1 is SGHRS and CDR2 is YFSETQ. Losses at the gene ends were 4 bases for V and 1 base for J; bases not matched to a gene: 1. This CDR3 spans 13 amino acids. CDR3 residues: CASSDRANTEAFF. CDR3 nucleotides: TGCGCCAGCAGCGACAGGGCGAACACTGAAGCTTTCTTT.

This clonotype was seen a handful of times. This rearrangement joins TRBV7-9 to TRBJ2-7; TRBD1 matches 7 bases. The CDR3 is 16 residues long. After removal of 6 bases from V and 0 bases from J, the junction contained 11 bases not matched to a gene. Germline V gene lookup returns CDR1 SEHNR and CDR2 FQNEAQ (reference sequence). Here the CDR3 reads CASSQSPGQFSYEQYF. Written as DNA, the CDR3 is TGTGCCAGCAGTCAGAGCCCGGGACAGTTCTCCTACGAGCAGTACTTC.

The chain joins TRBV27 to TRBJ1-2; D gene uncertain. CDR1 and CDR2 from the germline V gene are MNHEY and SMNVEV (reference sequence). V was cut by 6 bases and J by 5 bases, with 25 bases left in between. The CDR3 has 17 residues. The CDR3: CASSPVESSFSEYGYTF. Here the CDR3 DNA reads TGTGCCAGCAGCCCCGTGGAATCGTCTTTCTCCGAATATGGCTACACCTTC.

This clonotype was recorded once. The chain employs TRBV27 and TRBJ1-5; D possibly corresponds to TRBD1 (6 bases). The CDR3 is 15 residues long. Per germline, CDR1 MNHEY and CDR2 SMNVEV (reference sequence). V lost 4 bases, J lost 2 bases, and 12 bases lay in between. The CDR3 bases are TGTGCCAGCAGTTACCAGGGGATTGGCAATCAGCCCCAGCATTTT. This encodes CASSYQGIGNQPQHF.

This clonotype has only a few counts. The CDR3 coding sequence is TGTGCCAGCAGCTCTGGAGCCAAGGGGGTCTACAATGAGCAGTTCTTC. Translation gives CASSSGAKGVYNEQFF. This chain connects TRBV7-8 to TRBJ2-1; D possibly corresponds to TRBD1 (6 bases). The ends were cut back, 4 bases at V and 3 bases at J, with 16 bases in the middle. The CDR3 has 16 amino acids. Germline-derived CDR1 and CDR2 are SGHVS and FQNEAQ.

This chain uses TRBV7-9 with TRBJ1-6; D perhaps matches TRBD1 (6 bases). The length of the CDR3 is 12 residues. Looked up from germline, CDR1 is SEHNR and CDR2 is FQNEAQ (reference sequence). Trimming shortened V by 6 bases and J by 10 bases, and 10 bases separated the two germline ends. CDR3 residues: CASRHRESPLHF. In DNA, the CDR3 is TGTGCCAGCAGGCACAGGGAATCACCCCTCCACTTT.

This chain uses TRBV27 with TRBJ2-4, with TRBD2 matching over 9 bases. The CDR3 spans 15 residues. The J segment lost 1 base and the V segment lost 3 bases, leaving 1 base of the junction unmatched. Germline values: CDR1 MNHEY, CDR2 SMNVEV (reference sequence). The CDR3 reads CASSFLAGAKNIQYF. In nucleotides, the CDR3 is TGTGCCAGCAGTTTTCTAGCGGGGGCCAAAAACATTCAGTACTTC.

At least ten counts were recorded for this clonotype. J is TRBJ2-7 and V is TRBV28, with no clear D. The V gene's germline CDR1 is MDHEN and CDR2 SYDVKM. V lost 3 bases and J lost 0, with 3 bases in between. The CDR3 runs to 12 residues. CDR3 loop: CASSFDSYEQYV. For the CDR3, the DNA is TGTGCCAGCAGTTTTGACTCCTACGAGCAGTACGTC.

This clonotype showed up just a few times. The chain joins TRBV5-1 to TRBJ1-1; 11 nucleotides match TRBD1. The germline V gene encodes CDR1 SGHRS and CDR2 YFSETQ. V lost 3 bases, J lost 6 bases, and 4 bases stayed unmatched. The CDR3 runs to 14 residues. The CDR3 protein is CASSSPDRGPEAFF. In DNA form, the CDR3 reads TGCGCCAGCAGCTCGCCGGACAGGGGGCCTGAAGCTTTCTTT.

The chain joins TRBV19 to TRBJ2-1, with D possibly being TRBD2 (5 bases). Per the germline V gene, CDR1 is LNHDA and CDR2 is SQIVND (reference sequence). The CDR3 is made up of 11 amino acids. V gave up 10 bases and J gave up 7 bases, with 11 bases separating them. The CDR3 loop reads CATNRGNEQFF. The CDR3 coding sequence is TGTGCCACCAACCGGGGAAATGAGCAGTTCTTC.

This clonotype was detected only a few times. V gene TRBV6-5 combines with J gene TRBJ1-6; D unclear. CDR1 is MNHEY and CDR2 is SVGAGI in the germline V gene. The CDR3 totals 13 residues. Trimming cost V 10 bases and J 6 bases, with 13 bases left between them. CDR3: CATCPYGNSPLHF. The CDR3 DNA reads as TGTGCCACGTGCCCCTACGGTAATTCACCCCTCCACTTT.

V is TRBV7-9 and J is TRBJ1-1; D ambiguous. The CDR3 extends over 15 amino acids. Germline loops: CDR1 SEHNR, CDR2 FQNEAQ (reference sequence). Trimming took 6 bases from V and 1 from J, leaving 15 bases between them. The CDR3 DNA sequence: TGTGCCAGCAGTATTTTCCAGGTTTGGAACACTGAAGCTTTCTTT. As protein: CASSIFQVWNTEAFF.

This chain links TRBV6-5 with TRBJ1-2, with D unresolved. CDR3 length: 14 amino acids. V was cut by 2 bases and J by 3 bases, with 10 bases left in between. The germline V gene encodes CDR1 MNHEY and CDR2 SVGAGI. In nucleotides, the CDR3 is TGTGCCAGCAGTTACGACCGGGCATACTATGGCTACACCTTC. Its protein product is CASSYDRAYYGYTF.

On this clonotype: An end of the junction differs from the germline gene, which may be a read error. V gene TRBV27 combines with J gene TRBJ1-5; no reliable D call. This CDR3 is built from 13 residues. CDR1 and CDR2 from the germline V gene are MNHEY and SMNVEV (reference sequence). The CDR3 reads CVSSSLLNQPQHF. DNA for the CDR3: TGTGTCAGCTCATCTCTATTAAATCAGCCCCAGCATTTT.

The chain employs TRBV12-3 or TRBV12-4 and TRBJ2-1, with D tentatively TRBD1 (6 bases). CDR3 size: 15 residues. Trimming left V 4 bases short and J 7 bases short, with 17 bases between. The CDR3 DNA reads as TGTGCCAGCAGTTCTCACAGGGATGGGGGAAATGAGCAGTTCTTC. This translates into CASSSHRDGGNEQFF.

This chain connects TRBV28 to TRBJ1-2; no clear D gene. Germline V CDR1 and CDR2: MDHEN, SYDVKM. V lost 5 bases to trimming and J lost 2 bases, with 12 bases between them. The CDR3 has 14 amino acids. CDR3 sequence: CASSERGLNYGYTF. CDR3 bases: TGTGCCAGCAGTGAAAGAGGCCTAAACTATGGCTACACCTTC.

This clonotype was observed a few times. The genes are TRBV27 and TRBJ1-1, with a weak D call TRBD1 (5 bases). The CDR3 contains 15 residues. V shed 1 base and J shed 1 base, with 10 bases lying between them. Germline loops: CDR1 MNHEY, CDR2 SMNVEV (reference sequence). This CDR3 is CASSLWGSSNTEAFF. CDR3 sequence (DNA): TGTGCCAGCAGTTTATGGGGGTCTTCGAACACTGAAGCTTTCTTT.

The sample holds one count of this clonotype. V gene TRBV20-1 combines with J gene TRBJ2-3; D could derive from TRBD1 or TRBD2 (5 bases each). Per the germline V gene, CDR1 is DFQATT and CDR2 is SNEGSKA (reference sequence). This CDR3 has 15 amino acids. V lost 5 bases and J lost 2, with 17 bases in between. This CDR3 reads CSARGRDLYTDTQYF. CDR3 nucleotide sequence: TGCAGTGCTCGAGGCCGGGACCTCTACACAGATACGCAGTATTTT.

The table lists this clonotype with a few counts. The rearrangement uses TRBV29-1 and TRBJ1-2; TRBD1 is a possible D gene (5 bases). Germline CDR1 reads SQVTM; CDR2 reads ANQGSEA. The CDR3 sequence is 12 residues long. Trimming took 3 bases from V and 6 from J, leaving 11 bases between them. CDR3 coding DNA: TGCAGCGTTGACGACAGATCAAATGGCTACACCTTC. Translated: CSVDDRSNGYTF.

This sequence joins TRBV6-5 and TRBJ1-4; no clear D. CDR3 length: 15 amino acids. The germline gives CDR1 MNHEY, CDR2 SVGAGI. Trimming shortened V by 0 bases and J by 3 bases, and 8 bases separated the two germline ends. The DNA of the CDR3 is TGTGCCAGCAGTTACTCGTTTGGTGCTAATGAAAAACTGTTTTTT. Its translation is CASSYSFGANEKLFF.